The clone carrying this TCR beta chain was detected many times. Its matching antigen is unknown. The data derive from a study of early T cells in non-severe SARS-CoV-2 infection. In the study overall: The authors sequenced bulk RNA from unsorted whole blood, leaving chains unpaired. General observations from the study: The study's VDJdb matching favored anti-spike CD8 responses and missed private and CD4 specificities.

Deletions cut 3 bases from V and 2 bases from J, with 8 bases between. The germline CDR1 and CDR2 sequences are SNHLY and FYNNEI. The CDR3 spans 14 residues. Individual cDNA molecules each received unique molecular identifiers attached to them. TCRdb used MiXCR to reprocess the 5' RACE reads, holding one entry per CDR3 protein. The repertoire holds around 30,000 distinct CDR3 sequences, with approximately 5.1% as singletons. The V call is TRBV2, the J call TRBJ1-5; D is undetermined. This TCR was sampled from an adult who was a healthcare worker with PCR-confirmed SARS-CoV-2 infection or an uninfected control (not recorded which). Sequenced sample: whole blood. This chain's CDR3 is CASSDLEGNQPQHF. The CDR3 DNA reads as TGTGCCAGCAGTGATTTGGAAGGCAATCAGCCCCAGCATTTT.